A single sample gave rise to the 25 T cell receptor beta chains below, sequenced in a study of blood T cell repertoires in COVID-19. TCRdb's table, derived via immunoSEQ multiplex PCR, lists solely in-frame clones and lacks some. The table has 150,000 to 200,000 clones, more than 75% seen once. The sequenced sample was peripheral blood. These receptors came from a woman in her sixties or seventies with acute or convalescent COVID-19.

V is TRBV28 and J is TRBJ2-7; D ambiguous. Germline V gives CDR1 MDHEN, CDR2 SYDVKM. V lost 5 bases and J 1 base, leaving 15 bases between the germline ends. The CDR3 spans 15 residues. The CDR3 sequence: CASSPLDRESYEQYF. CDR3 nucleotide sequence: TGTGCCAGCAGTCCGCTCGATCGCGAATCCTACGAGCAGTACTTC.

This sequence joins TRBV27 and TRBJ2-5, with D possibly matching TRBD1 (5 bases). V was pared by 2 bases and J by 3 bases, with 7 bases between. The CDR3 has 13 residues. The germline gives CDR1 MNHEY, CDR2 SMNVEV (reference sequence). The CDR3 bases are TGTGCCAGCAGTTTAGAAGGGGAAGAGACCCAGTACTTC. Translated: CASSLEGEETQYF.

The chain joins TRBV6-5 to TRBJ2-7; 7 nucleotides agree with TRBD1. This CDR3 contains 15 residues. The ends lost 2 bases at V and 0 bases at J; junction bases unmatched: 4. CDR1 and CDR2 (germline): MNHEY, SVGAGI. CDR3 protein: CASSYPGQSSYEQYF. The CDR3 nucleotides are TGTGCCAGCAGTTACCCGGGACAGAGCTCCTACGAGCAGTACTTC.

This chain's CDR3 is CASSQDGGGPGYGYTF. The CDR3 bases are TGCGCCAGCAGCCAAGATGGGGGGGGTCCCGGCTATGGCTACACCTTC. The chain uses TRBV4-1 and TRBJ1-2, with D maybe TRBD1 (5 bases). The CDR3 covers 16 residues. The V end lost 0 bases, the J end lost 4 bases, and 15 bases lay between the germline ends. Germline V gene data show CDR1 as MGHRA and CDR2 as YSYEKL.

This chain uses TRBV11-2 with TRBJ2-3; 10 bases fit TRBD2. V was clipped by 0 bases and J by 4 bases; unmatched bases: 4. This CDR3 is 16 amino acids long. The germline V gene encodes CDR1 SGHAT and CDR2 FQNNGV. The chain's CDR3 is CASSLELAGFADTQYF. CDR3 coding DNA: TGTGCCAGCAGCTTAGAACTAGCGGGGTTCGCAGATACGCAGTATTTT.

This chain joins TRBV5-4 and TRBJ1-2, with 8 bases aligning to TRBD1. Germline assignment: CDR1 SGHNT and CDR2 YYREEE (reference sequence). V gave up 4 bases and J gave up 8 bases; unmatched junction bases: 10. The CDR3 sequence is 14 residues long. The CDR3 reads CASSQPTGVGGYTF. CDR3 bases: TGTGCCAGCAGCCAACCGACAGGGGTTGGGGGCTACACCTTC.

The rearrangement joins TRBV6-5 to TRBJ2-2; D is possibly TRBD1 (5 bases). Trimming took 7 bases from V and 0 from J, leaving 12 bases between them. Germline assignment: CDR1 MNHEY and CDR2 SVGAGI. The CDR3 sequence is 15 residues long. For the CDR3, the DNA is TGTGCCAGCACGTGGACACGTTCGAACACCGGGGAGCTGTTTTTT. Its protein product is CASTWTRSNTGELFF.

The rearrangement uses TRBV13 and TRBJ2-5, with TRBD1 matching 10 bases. J was trimmed by 2 bases and V by 2 bases; bases with no gene match: 5. The CDR3 length is 16 residues. The germline gives CDR1 PRHDT, CDR2 FYEKMQ (reference sequence). The CDR3 nucleotides are TGTGCCAGCAGCTTATGGACAGGGGGTAATCAAGAGACCCAGTACTTC. Protein product: CASSLWTGGNQETQYF.

The V gene is TRBV19, the J gene TRBJ2-5; 9 bases fit TRBD1. The length of the CDR3 is 15 residues. Germline CDR1 and CDR2: LNHDA and SQIVND (reference sequence). V lost 6 bases, J lost 5 bases, and 10 bases stayed unmatched. As DNA, the CDR3 is TGTGCCAGTAGCCCCCGGGACAGGGTATCGGAGACCCAGTACTTC. The encoded protein is CASSPRDRVSETQYF.

This clone has only one observation. The rearrangement links TRBV6-5 to TRBJ1-2; D is perhaps TRBD1 (5 bases). Trimming pared 2 bases from V and 4 bases from J, leaving 11 bases between. The germline gives CDR1 MNHEY, CDR2 SVGAGI. CDR3 length: 14 residues. CDR3 residues: CASSYGGLSYGYTF. CDR3 sequence (DNA): TGTGCCAGCAGTTACGGGGGGTTAAGCTATGGCTACACCTTC.

This chain connects TRBV19 to TRBJ2-1, with 11 positions matching TRBD2. The germline V gene has CDR1 LNHDA and CDR2 SQIVND (reference sequence). After removal of 9 bases from V and 10 bases from J, the junction contained 2 bases not matched to a gene. This CDR3 region has 11 residues. The CDR3 DNA reads TGTGCCAGCAGACTAGCGGGAGAGCAGTTCTTC. This encodes CASRLAGEQFF.

The V and J genes are TRBV6-5 and TRBJ1-1; D perhaps matches TRBD1 (5 bases). CDR3 length: 16 residues. V was shortened by 0 bases and J by 1 base, with 12 bases between the two germline ends. CDR1 is MNHEY and CDR2 is SVGAGI in the germline V gene. This chain's CDR3 is CASSYSSGLGNTEAFF. CDR3 DNA: TGTGCCAGCAGTTACTCATCAGGGTTAGGGAACACTGAAGCTTTCTTT.

This clone occurred a few times. V is TRBV28 and J is TRBJ1-5; 9 bases are a match to TRBD1. CDR1 is MDHEN, CDR2 SYDVKM, per germline. J lost 6 bases, V lost 5 bases, and 11 bases had no gene match. CDR3 size: 16 residues. The DNA of the CDR3 is TGTGCCAGCAGTCCTTTCCGGGGACAGGGAGGTCAGCCCCAGCATTTT. Protein sequence: CASSPFRGQGGQPQHF.

The chain combines TRBV5-6 with TRBJ2-2, with TRBD2 identical over 10 bases. The J segment lost 5 bases and the V segment lost 0 bases, leaving 4 bases of the junction unmatched. This CDR3 is built from 16 residues. Germline V CDR1 and CDR2: SGHDT, YYEEEE. CDR3 coding DNA: TGTGCCAGCAGCTTGGGGGCTAGCGGGAGTACCGGGGAGCTGTTTTTT. The encoded protein is CASSLGASGSTGELFF.

The CDR3 sequence: CASSEFGGYTGELFF. CDR3 coding DNA: TGTGCCAGCAGTGAATTCGGAGGATACACCGGGGAGCTGTTTTTT. This chain uses TRBV2 with TRBJ2-2; D might be TRBD2 (5 bases). This CDR3 is 15 amino acids long. Germline values: CDR1 SNHLY, CDR2 FYNNEI. Trimming left V 2 bases short and J 3 bases short, with 10 bases between.

V gene TRBV6-2 or TRBV6-3 combines with J gene TRBJ2-2, with a possible D match to TRBD1 (5 bases). Germline assignment: CDR1 MNHEY and CDR2 SVGEGT. There are 15 residues in the CDR3. Trimming left V 5 bases short and J 4 bases short, with 14 bases between. This CDR3 is CASSALLTATGELFF. The DNA for the CDR3 is TGTGCCAGCAGTGCCCTCCTGACAGCCACCGGGGAGCTGTTTTTT.

The rearrangement joins TRBV4-3 to TRBJ2-7, with a tentative D call TRBD2 (6 bases). CDR3 length: 16 amino acids. The V gene lost 1 base and the J gene lost 5 bases, with 18 bases spanning the gap. CDR1 LGHNA and CDR2 YSLEER come from the germline V gene. In DNA, the CDR3 is TGCGCCAGCAGCCAAGCCCCAGGCGGGAACGGTCACGAGCAGTACTTC. Translating gives CASSQAPGGNGHEQYF.

V is TRBV5-5 and J is TRBJ1-4; 8 bases fit TRBD1. Trimming cost V 0 bases and J 8 bases; bases outside gene matches: 6. The CDR3 loop spans 15 amino acids. Looked up from germline, CDR1 is SGHKS and CDR2 is YYEKEE (reference sequence). The CDR3 DNA reads as TGTGCCAGCAGCTTGGGGACAGGGTCGAGAGAAAAACTGTTTTTT. It specifies CASSLGTGSREKLFF. Full variable domain (remainder filled in from reference TRBV5-5 and TRBJ1-4): DAGVTQSPTHLIKTRGQQVTLRCSPISGHKSVSWYQQVLGQGPQFIFQYYEKEERGRGNFPDRFSARQFPNYSSELNVNALLLGDSALYLCASSLGTGSREKLFFGSGTQLSVL.

The J gene is TRBJ1-2, the V gene TRBV7-2; possibly TRBD1 for D (5 bases). V was cut by 5 bases and J by 2 bases, with 15 bases left in between. This CDR3 is built from 15 residues. Looked up from germline, CDR1 is SGHTA and CDR2 is FQGNSA. CDR3 loop: CASSRQAGRNYGYTF. The DNA of the CDR3 is TGTGCCAGCAGCCGCCAGGCAGGGAGGAACTATGGCTACACCTTC.

This clone occurred once. Other DNA sequences in the sample encode the same CDR3. The CDR3 spells CASNSGNQPQHF. DNA of the CDR3: TGTGCCAGCAACTCAGGGAATCAGCCCCAGCATTTT. This chain uses TRBV28 with TRBJ1-5, with D possibly matching TRBD1 (5 bases). CDR3 size: 12 residues. V shed 7 bases and J shed 4 bases, with 8 bases lying between them. CDR1 MDHEN and CDR2 SYDVKM come from the germline V gene.

This clone was observed a single time. The chain carries TRBV19 and TRBJ1-5; TRBD1 aligns across 12 bases. With V trimmed by 2 bases and J by 4 bases, 9 bases remained unmatched. Germline CDR1 is LNHDA and CDR2 is SQIVND (reference sequence). This CDR3 has 18 residues. The CDR3 protein is CASSIRDRGLLRNQPQHF. The CDR3 DNA sequence: TGTGCCAGTAGTATAAGGGACAGGGGGCTGTTGAGAAATCAGCCCCAGCATTTT.

Only one count was recorded for this clone. The chain uses TRBV28 and TRBJ1-6; D perhaps matches TRBD1 (5 bases). Trimming removed 7 bases at V and 1 base at J, with 11 bases between. Germline assignment: CDR1 MDHEN and CDR2 SYDVKM. This CDR3 is 15 amino acids long. Written as DNA, the CDR3 is TGTGCCAGCATGTCAGGGAAATCCTATAATTCACCCCTCCACTTT. Protein sequence: CASMSGKSYNSPLHF. Full variable domain (remainder filled in from reference TRBV28 and TRBJ1-6): DVKVTQSSRYLVKRTGEKVFLECVQDMDHENMFWYRQDPGLGLRLIYFSYDVKMKEKGDIPEGYSVSREKKERFSLILESASTNQTSMYLCASMSGKSYNSPLHFGNGTRLTVT.

V usage is TRBV6-1 and J usage is TRBJ1-3; no clear D. Germline assignment: CDR1 MNHNS and CDR2 SASEGT. V was trimmed by 5 bases and J by 8 bases, leaving 16 bases between them. CDR3 length equals 14 residues. The CDR3 DNA is TGTGCCAGCAGTTTCAAGGAGTACTTTGACACCATATATTTT. Encoded protein: CASSFKEYFDTIYF.

This rearrangement joins TRBV5-5 to TRBJ2-1; D might be TRBD2 (6 bases). This CDR3 contains 15 residues. V shed 0 bases and J shed 4 bases, with 11 bases lying between them. Germline CDR1 reads SGHKS; CDR2 reads YYEKEE (reference sequence). CDR3: CASSLEWAGYNEQFF. CDR3 in DNA: TGTGCCAGCAGCTTGGAGTGGGCGGGATACAATGAGCAGTTCTTC.

The CDR3 sequence: CASSVGAGEVTDTQYF. DNA for the CDR3: TGTGCCAGCAGCGTAGGGGCGGGAGAGGTCACAGATACGCAGTATTTT. J is TRBJ2-3 and V is TRBV9; 7 nucleotides align to TRBD2. V was pared by 0 bases and J by 2 bases, with 6 bases of the junction left unmatched. The CDR3 covers 16 residues. Germline V gene data show CDR1 as SGDLS and CDR2 as YYNGEE. The entire variable domain, with the rest obtained from reference TRBV9 and TRBJ2-3, is as follows: DSGVTQTPKHLITATGQRVTLRCSPRSGDLSVYWYQQSLDQGLQFLIQYYNGEERAKGNILERFSAQQFPDLHSELNLSSLELGDSALYFCASSVGAGEVTDTQYFGPGTRLTVL.